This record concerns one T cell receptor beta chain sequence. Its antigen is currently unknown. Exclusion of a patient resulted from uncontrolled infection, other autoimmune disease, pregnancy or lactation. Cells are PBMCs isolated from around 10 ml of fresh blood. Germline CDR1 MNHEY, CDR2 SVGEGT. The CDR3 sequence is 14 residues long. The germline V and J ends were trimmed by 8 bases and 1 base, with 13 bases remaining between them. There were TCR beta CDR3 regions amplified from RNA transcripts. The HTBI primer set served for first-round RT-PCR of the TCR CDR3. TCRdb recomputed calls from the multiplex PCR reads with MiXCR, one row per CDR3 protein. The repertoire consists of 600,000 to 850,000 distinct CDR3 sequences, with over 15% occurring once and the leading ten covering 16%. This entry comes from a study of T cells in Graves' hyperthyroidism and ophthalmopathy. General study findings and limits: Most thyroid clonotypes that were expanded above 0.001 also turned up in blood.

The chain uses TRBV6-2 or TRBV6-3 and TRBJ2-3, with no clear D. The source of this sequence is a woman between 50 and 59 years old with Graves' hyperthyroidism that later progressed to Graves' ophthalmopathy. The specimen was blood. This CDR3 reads CASRRGVRTDTQYF. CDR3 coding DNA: TGTGCCAGCCGCCGTGGCGTGCGCACAGATACGCAGTATTTT.